Listed here are 32 T cell receptor beta chains from one sample, sequenced in a study of lymphopenia after photon versus proton radiotherapy. Clones were read by immunoSEQ multiplex PCR, and TCRdb kept only the in-frame ones, dropping some. This sample has approximately 170,000 clones, with approximately 90% found just once. The sequencing used peripheral blood, collected from a patient treated with photon-based radiotherapy. Source of these receptors: a man aged 50 to 59 with gastric cancer.

This sequence joins TRBV15 and TRBJ2-2; D is tentatively TRBD1 or TRBD2 (5 bases each). CDR3 length equals 17 residues. Germline V gene sequence: CDR1 LNHNV, CDR2 YYDKDF (reference sequence). V was cut by 0 bases and J by 2 bases, with 13 bases left in between. DNA for the CDR3: TGTGCCACCAGCAGAGATCGGGACCGTTTTAACACCGGGGAGCTGTTTTTT. Translating it yields CATSRDRDRFNTGELFF.

The chain couples TRBV18 to TRBJ2-1; D is undetermined. This CDR3 has 15 residues. Germline CDR1 and CDR2: KGHSH and LQKENI. Trimming removed 2 bases from V and 0 bases from J, with 8 bases in between. The CDR3 DNA sequence: TGTGCCAGCTCACCAGGGGTCAACTCCTACAATGAGCAGTTCTTC. Amino acids: CASSPGVNSYNEQFF.

This chain uses TRBV30 with TRBJ2-3, with 9 bases aligning to TRBD1. The V gene end was trimmed by 0 bases and the J gene end by 3 bases; junction bases not matched to a gene: 4. CDR1 GTSNPN and CDR2 SVGIG come from the germline V gene (reference sequence). This CDR3 is 15 amino acids long. DNA for the CDR3: TGTGCCTGGAGTGTGGGGACAGGGAGAACAGATACGCAGTATTTT. This encodes CAWSVGTGRTDTQYF.

This clone has only one observation. The chain combines TRBV29-1 with TRBJ1-2, with TRBD1 matching 9 bases. Germline CDR1 is SQVTM and CDR2 is ANQGSEA. The CDR3 loop spans 12 amino acids. With V trimmed by 6 bases and J by 8 bases, 7 bases remained unmatched. CDR3 nucleotides: TGCAGCGTCGGGGACAGGGCTGGGGGCTACACCTTC. Encoded protein: CSVGDRAGGYTF. Complete variable domain (other parts from reference TRBV29-1 and TRBJ1-2): SAVISQKPSRDICQRGTSLTIQCQVDSQVTMMFWYRQQPGQSLTLIATANQGSEATYESGFVIDKFPISRPNLTFSTLTVSNMSPEDSSIYLCSVGDRAGGYTFGSGTRLTVV.

The gene calls are TRBV10-3 and TRBJ1-1, with D uncertain. Per the germline V gene, CDR1 is ENHRY and CDR2 is SYGVKD. Between the trimmed V and J ends, which lost 3 bases and 1 base, there was a span of 12 bases. The CDR3 runs to 15 residues. The CDR3 here is CAISEEGRSNTEAFF. In nucleotides, the CDR3 is TGTGCCATCAGTGAAGAGGGCCGATCGAACACTGAAGCTTTCTTT.

V gene TRBV6-6 combines with J gene TRBJ1-2; 7 nucleotides agree with TRBD1. V was pared by 10 bases and J by 6 bases, with 5 bases of the junction left unmatched. Looked up from germline, CDR1 is MNHNY and CDR2 is SVGAGI (reference sequence). This CDR3 is built from 11 residues. The CDR3 nucleotides are TGTGCCATCAGGGGGGGCGATGGCTACACCTTC. Translation: CAIRGGDGYTF.

The genes are TRBV7-9 and TRBJ2-7; 8 positions match TRBD2. V was pared by 5 bases and J by 9 bases, with 12 bases of the junction left unmatched. The CDR3 is 14 amino acids. Germline lookup yields CDR1 SEHNR and CDR2 FQNEAQ (reference sequence). Here the CDR3 reads CASSALAGPTRQYF. CDR3 coding DNA: TGTGCCAGCAGCGCGTTAGCGGGGCCTACGAGGCAGTACTTC. Drawing the rest from reference TRBV7-9 and TRBJ2-7, the complete variable domain is DTGVSQNPRHKITKRGQNVTFRCDPISEHNRLYWYRQTLGQGPEFLTYFQNEAQLEKSRLLSDRFSAERPKGSFSTLEIQRTEQGDSAMYLCASSALAGPTRQYFGPGTRLTVT.

The chain employs TRBV4-2 and TRBJ2-7, with 8 bases identical to TRBD2. In germline, CDR1 is LGHNA, CDR2 YNFKEQ. Germline trimming cut 0 bases from V and 1 base from J; bases unmatched to any gene: 5. CDR3 length: 16 residues. CDR3 region: CASSQERAGGSYEQYF. For the CDR3, the DNA is TGTGCCAGCAGCCAAGAAAGGGCGGGAGGTTCCTACGAGCAGTACTTC.

V gene TRBV30 combines with J gene TRBJ2-7; maybe TRBD2 (5 bases). Germline-derived CDR1 and CDR2 are GTSNPN and SVGIG (reference sequence). Trimming removed 2 bases at V and 6 bases at J, with 11 bases between. The CDR3 contains 12 residues. CDR3 sequence: CAWSPNRGEQYF. The CDR3 nucleotides are TGTGCCTGGAGTCCCAACCGGGGCGAGCAGTACTTC.

The chain employs TRBV9 and TRBJ2-1; 7 bases map to TRBD2. Trimming cost V 1 base and J 9 bases; bases outside gene matches: 10. Germline values: CDR1 SGDLS, CDR2 YYNGEE. This CDR3 region has 15 residues. The CDR3 DNA reads as TGTGCCAGCAGCGTAAGGGCGAGAAGCGGGATTGAGCAGTTCTTC. Encoded protein: CASSVRARSGIEQFF.

The chain links TRBV6-1 to TRBJ2-5; 7 bases are a match to TRBD1. The CDR3 consists of 16 residues. V was pared by 3 bases and J by 0 bases, with 7 bases of the junction left unmatched. Germline V gene data show CDR1 as MNHNS and CDR2 as SASEGT. CDR3 amino acids: CASSETQTGYQETQYF. For the CDR3, the DNA is TGTGCCAGCAGTGAGACGCAGACAGGGTACCAAGAGACCCAGTACTTC.

The chain has TRBV6-6 and TRBJ2-1; tentative D call: TRBD2 (6 bases). Trimming took off 5 bases at V and 5 bases at J, with 16 bases between the two ends. The germline V gene has CDR1 MNHNY and CDR2 SVGAGI (reference sequence). The CDR3 runs to 15 residues. The CDR3: CASSKARDSNNEQFF. The CDR3, as DNA: TGTGCCAGCAGTAAGGCCCGGGACTCTAACAATGAGCAGTTCTTC.

Comments on this clone: This specimen includes other DNA sequences encoding the same CDR3. V and J are TRBV25-1 and TRBJ2-2; 15 nucleotides align to TRBD2. Unmatched junction bases numbered 5, after V lost 2 bases and J lost 4 bases. Germline V gene data show CDR1 as MGHDK and CDR2 as SYGVNS. The CDR3 covers 18 residues. As DNA, the CDR3 is TGTGCCAGCAGTGAAAGGGGACTAGCGGGAGGAGGCACCGGGGAGCTGTTTTTT. Its protein product is CASSERGLAGGGTGELFF.

This clone was counted only a few times. This chain joins TRBV6-1 and TRBJ1-2; tentatively, D is TRBD1 (5 bases). Trimming stripped 4 bases from V and 4 bases from J, with 10 bases between. The CDR3 is 13 amino acids. Germline V gene lookup returns CDR1 MNHNS and CDR2 SASEGT. Here the CDR3 reads CASSGRDGYGYTF. The DNA for the CDR3 is TGTGCCAGCAGTGGGCGGGACGGCTATGGCTACACCTTC.

The genes are TRBV9 and TRBJ2-3; 7 bases fit TRBD2. Trimming removed 2 bases from V and 3 bases from J; junction bases left unmatched: 6. This CDR3 spans 15 amino acids. Germline CDR1 SGDLS, CDR2 YYNGEE. This CDR3 is CASSVRGDGTDTQYF. CDR3 DNA sequence: TGTGCCAGCAGCGTCCGGGGGGATGGGACAGATACGCAGTATTTT.

The J gene is TRBJ2-7, the V gene TRBV5-4, with TRBD1 as a possible D gene (6 bases). Germline V gene data show CDR1 as SGHNT and CDR2 as YYREEE (reference sequence). This CDR3 comprises 14 residues. Trimming pared 4 bases from V and 0 bases from J, leaving 11 bases between. Written as DNA, the CDR3 is TGTGCCAGCAGCCTAGGGGACACCTCCTACGAGCAGTACTTC. Residues: CASSLGDTSYEQYF.

The J gene is TRBJ2-7, the V gene TRBV9; 10 nucleotides line up with TRBD2. Germline V gene sequence: CDR1 SGDLS, CDR2 YYNGEE. This CDR3 is 19 amino acids long. V lost 0 bases and J lost 3; bases outside the gene matches: 15. As DNA, the CDR3 is TGTGCCAGCAGCGTAGCGGCTAGCGGGAGCGGTACACCTTACTACGAGCAGTACTTC. It encodes CASSVAASGSGTPYYEQYF.

This chain joins TRBV6-6 and TRBJ2-1; a possible D gene is TRBD2 (6 bases). V lost 4 bases and J 9 bases, leaving 10 bases between the germline ends. In germline, CDR1 is MNHNY, CDR2 SVGAGI (reference sequence). The length of the CDR3 is 12 residues. DNA for the CDR3: TGTGCCAGCAGTTCTAGCGTGGGTGAGCAGTTCTTC. Its translation is CASSSSVGEQFF.

This clone was observed a single time. The CDR3 sequence is CSAPYDTEAFF. CDR3 bases: TGCAGTGCGCCTTACGACACTGAAGCTTTCTTT. The chain combines TRBV20-1 with TRBJ1-1; no reliable D call. V lost 6 bases and J lost 3, with 8 bases in between. Per germline, CDR1 DFQATT and CDR2 SNEGSKA (reference sequence). CDR3 length: 11 amino acids.

The CDR3 DNA reads TGCGCCAGCAGCCAAGATGCACAGGGGGCGAATGTTAAGGGCTACACCTTC. The encoded protein is CASSQDAQGANVKGYTF. The chain links TRBV4-3 to TRBJ1-2; 9 bases fit TRBD1. Looked up from germline, CDR1 is LGHNA and CDR2 is YSLEER. Unmatched junction bases numbered 13, after V lost 0 bases and J lost 8 bases. The CDR3 loop spans 17 amino acids.

The chain combines TRBV28 with TRBJ1-1; D gene unclear. The V end lost 2 bases, the J end lost 2 bases, and 9 bases lay between the germline ends. This CDR3 has 14 amino acids. CDR1 is MDHEN, CDR2 SYDVKM, per germline. CDR3 DNA sequence: TGTGCCAGCAGTTTACAAGGCTACAACACTGAAGCTTTCTTT. This gives the protein CASSLQGYNTEAFF.

The chain has TRBV19 and TRBJ2-2, with a possible D match to TRBD1 (5 bases). Germline CDR1 and CDR2: LNHDA and SQIVND (reference sequence). Trimming removed 4 bases from V and 7 bases from J, with 13 bases in between. The CDR3 is 14 amino acids. The CDR3 nucleotides read TGTGCCAGTAGTACCAGGGAACCTAACGGGGAGCTGTTTTTT. Amino acids: CASSTREPNGELFF. The entire variable domain, with the rest obtained from reference TRBV19 and TRBJ2-2, is as follows: DGGITQSPKYLFRKEGQNVTLSCEQNLNHDAMYWYRQDPGQGLRLIYYSQIVNDFQKGDIAEGYSVSREKKESFPLTVTSAQKNPTAFYLCASSTREPNGELFFGEGSRLTVL.

This clone was seen once. CDR3: CAADRGNTEAFF. CDR3 nucleotide sequence: TGTGCCGCCGACAGGGGGAACACTGAAGCTTTCTTT. The genes are TRBV30 and TRBJ1-1, with TRBD1 matching over 8 bases. V lost 8 bases to trimming and J lost 1 base; unmatched junction nucleotides: 3. Germline CDR1 and CDR2: GTSNPN and SVGIG (reference sequence). The CDR3 covers 12 residues.

The chain uses TRBV7-9 and TRBJ1-2; D is uncertain. CDR3 size: 14 residues. Germline V lookup: CDR1 SEHNR, CDR2 FQNEAQ (reference sequence). V shed 7 bases and J shed 0 bases, with 12 bases lying between them. The CDR3 DNA reads as TGTGCCAGCATCGGAACAGACCCTAACTATGGCTACACCTTC. Translation: CASIGTDPNYGYTF.

This clone was recorded only once. The rearrangement uses TRBV19 and TRBJ1-5; D might be TRBD1 (5 bases). This CDR3 region has 17 residues. Germline V lookup: CDR1 LNHDA, CDR2 SQIVND (reference sequence). With 3 bases removed from V and 0 bases from J, the gap between germline ends came to 15 bases. The CDR3 loop is CASSIGEQGYSNQPQHF. The CDR3, as DNA: TGTGCCAGTAGTATTGGCGAGCAGGGATATAGCAATCAGCCCCAGCATTTT.

This clone showed up just a few times. The chain links TRBV14 to TRBJ2-2, with 8 bases lining up with TRBD2. The CDR3 covers 15 residues. V shed 4 bases, J shed 2 bases, and the junction held 3 bases outside the gene matches. Germline assignment: CDR1 SGHDN and CDR2 FVKESK. CDR3 loop: CASSRLAGNTGELFF. The CDR3 coding sequence is TGTGCCAGCAGCCGGCTAGCGGGTAACACCGGGGAGCTGTTTTTT.

This sequence joins TRBV6-6 and TRBJ1-1; 7 bases match TRBD1. CDR1 and CDR2 from the germline V gene are MNHNY and SVGAGI (reference sequence). The J segment lost 8 bases and the V segment lost 0 bases, leaving 3 bases of the junction unmatched. There are 13 residues in the CDR3. In nucleotides, the CDR3 is TGTGCCAGCAGTTACTCGACGGGACAGGAAGCTTTCTTT. This gives the protein CASSYSTGQEAFF.

V is TRBV28 and J is TRBJ1-1; D is ambiguous. Trimming took 2 bases from V and 0 from J, leaving 7 bases between them. Germline V lookup: CDR1 MDHEN, CDR2 SYDVKM. The length of the CDR3 is 14 residues. CDR3 region: CASSLVSVNTEAFF. CDR3 nucleotide sequence: TGTGCCAGCAGTTTAGTTTCAGTGAACACTGAAGCTTTCTTT.

In DNA, the CDR3 is TGCAGCGTTGAGTCTACAGGGGGATTTGAGACCCAGTACTTC. It codes for CSVESTGGFETQYF. The chain carries TRBV29-1 and TRBJ2-5; 8 bases are a match to TRBD1. CDR3 length equals 14 residues. V dropped 3 bases and J dropped 5; count of bases not matched to a gene: 8. Germline V gene lookup returns CDR1 SQVTM and CDR2 ANQGSEA.

This clone has a single count. This chain joins TRBV10-3 and TRBJ1-2; a weak D match, TRBD1 (5 bases). Trimming pared 11 bases from V and 0 bases from J, leaving 13 bases between. Germline loops: CDR1 ENHRY, CDR2 SYGVKD. CDR3 length: 13 amino acids. The DNA for the CDR3 is TGTGCCTCCTCCGACAGTACTAACTATGGCTACACCTTC. This sequence encodes CASSDSTNYGYTF.

Comment on this clone: This CDR3 is also generated by other DNA sequences in the sample. The V call is TRBV2, the J call TRBJ2-3; D may be TRBD1 (5 bases). Trimming stripped 1 base from V and 1 base from J, with 6 bases between. The germline V gene encodes CDR1 SNHLY and CDR2 FYNNEI. The CDR3 length is 14 residues. The CDR3 loop is CASSEGRGTDTQYF. In DNA form, the CDR3 reads TGTGCCAGCAGTGAAGGCAGGGGCACAGATACGCAGTATTTT. The full variable domain, rest sourced from reference TRBV2 and TRBJ2-3, is EPEVTQTPSHQVTQMGQEVILRCVPISNHLYFYWYRQILGQKVEFLVSFYNNEISEKSEIFDDQFSVERPDGSNFTLKIRSTKLEDSAMYFCASSEGRGTDTQYFGPGTRLTVL.

V usage is TRBV19 and J usage is TRBJ1-5; D not resolved. V lost 5 bases, J lost 6 bases, and 5 bases lay in between. Germline V CDR1 and CDR2: LNHDA, SQIVND (reference sequence). There are 11 residues in the CDR3. As DNA, the CDR3 is TGTGCCAGTAGTCGGGGTCAGCCCCAGCATTTT. Translation gives CASSRGQPQHF.